Listed here are 19 T cell receptor beta chains from one sample, sequenced in a study of shared clonotypes between healthy human individuals (dated by TCRdb to the early 2020s). The library was obtained by the immunoSEQ multiplex PCR assay. TCRdb holds this immuneACCESS table with in-frame rearrangements only. Some clones are missing; in checked studies, unresolved V genes explain under half, and the rest has no known cause. Here the sample has about 600,000 clones; 95% to 98% occur a single time. Of the sample, 0.045% to 0.06% is held by the ten largest clones. The specimen sequenced was naive CD4+ T cells sorted from blood. The sample's cell subset or site label, in plain terms: CD45RA+ positively selected. Receptors were obtained from a woman in her twenties or thirties in good health.

V is TRBV7-2 and J is TRBJ2-5; D remains ambiguous. CDR3 length: 14 amino acids. Trimming stripped 0 bases from V and 5 bases from J, with 10 bases between. CDR1 is SGHTA, CDR2 FQGNSA, per germline. The CDR3 is CASSLAGNRETQYF. CDR3 in DNA: TGTGCCAGCAGCTTAGCAGGAAATCGGGAGACCCAGTACTTC.

V and J are TRBV6-5 and TRBJ2-3; 7 nucleotides match TRBD2. The germline gives CDR1 MNHEY, CDR2 SVGAGI. CDR3 length equals 15 residues. Losses at the gene ends were 2 bases for V and 1 base for J; bases not matched to a gene: 3. This chain's CDR3 is CASSYGGRGTDTQYF. The CDR3 DNA reads TGTGCCAGCAGTTACGGGGGGAGGGGCACAGATACGCAGTATTTT.

The genes are TRBV4-1 and TRBJ2-2; the D gene is possibly TRBD2 (6 bases). V was trimmed by 0 bases and J by 2 bases, leaving 10 bases between them. This CDR3 contains 16 residues. The germline CDR1 and CDR2 sequences are MGHRA and YSYEKL. Here the CDR3 DNA reads TGCGCCAGCAGCCAAGAATCCGCGGGAAACACCGGGGAGCTGTTTTTT. Protein product: CASSQESAGNTGELFF.

V and J are TRBV11-2 and TRBJ1-2, with 8 nucleotides matching TRBD1. V shed 4 bases and J 0 bases; nucleotides not matched to a gene: 4. Per germline, CDR1 SGHAT and CDR2 FQNNGV. The CDR3 consists of 15 residues. The CDR3 sequence is CASSWTGQANYGYTF. CDR3 nucleotide sequence: TGTGCCAGCAGCTGGACAGGGCAAGCTAACTATGGCTACACCTTC.

The chain recombines TRBV28 with TRBJ2-7; D gene unclear. CDR3 length: 13 amino acids. Germline CDR1 MDHEN, CDR2 SYDVKM. The V end lost 0 bases, the J end lost 5 bases, and 8 bases lay between the germline ends. The CDR3 DNA follows: TGTGCCAGCAGTTTATGGGGCCGGGACGAGCAGTACTTC. Amino acid sequence: CASSLWGRDEQYF.

This clone was detected once. This chain joins TRBV18 and TRBJ2-3; 15 nucleotides align to TRBD2. CDR1 is KGHSH and CDR2 is LQKENI in the germline V gene. This CDR3 contains 18 residues. Unmatched junction bases numbered 7, after V lost 1 base and J lost 5 bases. CDR3 DNA sequence: TGTGCCAGCTCACCACTGGGACTAGCGGGAGGAGTTGGAGATACGCAGTATTTT. Translating gives CASSPLGLAGGVGDTQYF.

The rearrangement joins TRBV11-2 to TRBJ1-1, with D possibly matching TRBD1 (6 bases). This CDR3 region has 16 residues. Germline V gene lookup returns CDR1 SGHAT and CDR2 FQNNGV. Between the trimmed V and J ends, which lost 1 base and 3 bases, there was a span of 15 bases. The CDR3 nucleotides read TGTGCCAGCAGCTTAGCTGGGGGCGCGGGTGACACTGAAGCTTTCTTT. Protein sequence: CASSLAGGAGDTEAFF.

This chain joins TRBV28 and TRBJ2-1; 7 nucleotides match TRBD1. The CDR3 has 14 residues. V lost 5 bases, J lost 4 bases, and 5 bases stayed unmatched. Germline V CDR1 and CDR2: MDHEN, SYDVKM. The CDR3 DNA is TGTGCCAGCAGTCCCGGGACAGAGTACAATGAGCAGTTCTTC. Its protein is CASSPGTEYNEQFF.

The chain is built from TRBV6-5 and TRBJ2-7; 10 bases line up with TRBD2. Germline V lookup: CDR1 MNHEY, CDR2 SVGAGI. The J segment lost 0 bases and the V segment lost 5 bases, leaving 4 bases of the junction unmatched. The CDR3 extends over 15 amino acids. CDR3 residues: CASSLGLADSYEQYF. The CDR3 nucleotides read TGTGCCAGCAGTCTCGGACTAGCGGACTCCTACGAGCAGTACTTC.

The chain couples TRBV28 to TRBJ1-2, with D perhaps TRBD1 (6 bases). The CDR3 consists of 16 residues. Germline CDR1 MDHEN, CDR2 SYDVKM. V lost 6 bases to trimming and J lost 4 bases, with 21 bases between them. For the CDR3, the DNA is TGTGCCAGCAGCGTACAGGGTCCCGATAGGGTCTATGGCTACACCTTC. This codes for CASSVQGPDRVYGYTF.

The gene calls are TRBV28 and TRBJ2-1; 8 bases match TRBD2. Trimming removed 8 bases from V and 9 bases from J; junction bases left unmatched: 0. The V gene's germline CDR1 is MDHEN and CDR2 SYDVKM. The CDR3 is 10 residues long. CDR3 bases: TGTGCCAGCGCGGGGGGTGAGCAGTTCTTC. It translates to CASAGGEQFF.

The chain is built from TRBV7-2 and TRBJ2-7, with TRBD2 matching over 10 bases. Germline CDR1 and CDR2: SGHTA and FQGNSA. With 5 bases clipped from V and 6 bases from J, the junction kept 7 bases outside the gene matches. This CDR3 contains 14 residues. Written as DNA, the CDR3 is TGTGCCAGCAGCCAACAGCGGGAGGGCCTCGAGCAGTACTTC. It translates to CASSQQREGLEQYF.

The V and J genes are TRBV5-1 and TRBJ2-5; 9 positions match TRBD1. The J call may be in error: the DNA end matches TRBJ2-7 better. The germline gives CDR1 SGHRS, CDR2 YFSETQ. This CDR3 contains 16 residues. The CDR3 DNA reads as TGCGCCAGCAGCTCAGGCCCGGGACAGGGTGTCTACGAGCAGTACTTC. It is translated as CASSSGPGQGVYEQYF.

The rearrangement uses TRBV28 and TRBJ1-3, with TRBD1 matching 8 bases. After removal of 5 bases from V and 2 bases from J, the junction contained 5 bases not matched to a gene. The CDR3 totals 15 residues. CDR1 is MDHEN and CDR2 is SYDVKM in the germline V gene. The CDR3 nucleotides are TGTGCCAGCAGTCGGGGACAGGACGCTGGAAACACCATATATTTT. As protein: CASSRGQDAGNTIYF.

This clone was picked up one time. This rearrangement joins TRBV11-3 to TRBJ2-5; D might be TRBD1 or TRBD2, each matching 5 bases. CDR1 SGHNT and CDR2 YENEEA come from the germline V gene. With 1 base removed from V and 5 bases from J, the gap between germline ends came to 20 bases. The CDR3 loop spans 17 amino acids. This chain's CDR3 is CASSLVGDARRYETQYF. The CDR3 nucleotides read TGTGCCAGCAGCTTAGTGGGGGACGCCCGACGGTACGAGACCCAGTACTTC.

The chain joins TRBV9 to TRBJ2-2; D call uncertain. Germline V lookup: CDR1 SGDLS, CDR2 YYNGEE. V shed 2 bases and J shed 5 bases, with 7 bases lying between them. The CDR3 extends over 13 amino acids. In nucleotides, the CDR3 is TGTGCCAGCAGCGTTCGCGTAACCGGGGAGCTGTTTTTT. Its protein product is CASSVRVTGELFF.

The rearrangement uses TRBV7-3 and TRBJ2-3; TRBD2 matches at 13 bases. The CDR3 consists of 15 residues. The junction had 4 bases not matched to a gene; V was cut back by 5 bases and J by 5 bases. CDR1 SGHTA and CDR2 FQGTGA come from the germline V gene. The DNA for the CDR3 is TGTGCCAGCAGCCCCCGGACTAGCGGGAGAGATACGCAGTATTTT. Translating gives CASSPRTSGRDTQYF.

This chain links TRBV28 with TRBJ1-5; D gene ambiguous. Germline-derived CDR1 and CDR2 are MDHEN and SYDVKM. This CDR3 has 13 residues. V lost 4 bases and J lost 6, with 10 bases in between. CDR3 region: CASSSADIQPQHF. CDR3 DNA sequence: TGTGCCAGCAGTTCCGCAGACATTCAGCCCCAGCATTTT.

The chain uses TRBV19 and TRBJ1-4; no reliable D call. V gave up 5 bases and J gave up 10 bases, with 17 bases separating them. Germline CDR1 is LNHDA and CDR2 is SQIVND (reference sequence). This CDR3 has 14 residues. The CDR3 reads CASSPRETRGKLFF. Written as DNA, the CDR3 is TGTGCCAGTAGTCCCCGTGAGACCCGTGGAAAACTGTTTTTT.